This section outlines one TCR beta chain sequence together with its context. Its antigen is not identified. TCRdb used MiXCR to reprocess the 5' RACE reads, holding one entry per CDR3 protein. The sample comprises around 100,000 distinct CDR3 sequences, under 7% of which are singletons, and about two fifths rests with the top ten. Germline assignment: CDR1 SGHVS and CDR2 FNYEAQ. The CDR3 is 16 residues long. Trimming shortened V by 1 base and J by 6 bases, and 18 bases separated the two germline ends. This specimen comes from a study of T cells after yellow fever vaccination. Study at large: Fractions containing few cells were prepared with SMART-Seq v4 Ultra Low Input. Findings and limits, study-wide: At around 96% for CD4 and 70% to 90% for CD8, most primary-vaccination clones showed up again after the booster. The study noted that FACS-sorted repertoires could contain abundant clonotypes contaminating from the bulk population. Researchers report a weaker secondary response that nonetheless peaked faster, day 5 versus 15.

The gene calls are TRBV7-6 and TRBJ1-2, with a weak D call TRBD1 (5 bases). This TCR was recovered from a man younger than 35 who received the YFV17D yellow fever vaccine. Sequencing used CD8+ T cells sorted from PBMCs, obtained 10 days after the yellow fever booster vaccination. Here the CDR3 DNA reads TGTGCCAGCAGCTTAGGGGTCGGGGTATCGGGGGATGGCTACACCTTC. Encoded protein: CASSLGVGVSGDGYTF.